The T cell receptor (beta chain) under discussion was sequenced for a study of blood T cell repertoires in COVID-19. The overall study: T cells, B-cell-depleted T cells, or PBMCs provided the cDNA or gDNA that served as material.

The repertoire was sequenced with immunoSEQ multiplex PCR; TCRdb's copy has only in-frame clones and lacks some. The table has some 190,000 clones, about 77% seen once. In germline, CDR1 is WNHNN, CDR2 SYGVQD (reference sequence). The trim removed 4 bases at V and 2 bases at J, leaving 5 bases unmatched. The CDR3 is made up of 15 amino acids. This chain connects TRBV10-1 to TRBJ2-3; 8 bases are a match to TRBD1. Sequencing was carried out using PBMCs or T cells enriched from blood (not recorded which). The receptor was isolated from a woman in her fifties or sixties with acute COVID-19. CDR3 loop: CASSVTGGTTDTQYF. The CDR3 DNA reads as TGCGCCAGCAGTGTAACAGGGGGTACCACAGATACGCAGTATTTT.